Following are 17 T cell receptor beta chains from one sample sequenced in a study of shared clonotypes between healthy human individuals. Only CD45RO-negative cells positively selected for CCR7 counted as naive CD8 cells, so terminally differentiated effector memory CD45RA+ cells were excluded. The table came from immunoSEQ multiplex PCR; TCRdb's copy has only in-frame clones and leaves some out. The sample has about 1,800,000 clones, about 95% seen once; the top ten hold more than 0.9%. Sequencing input: naive CD8+ T cells sorted from blood. The source is a man younger than 35 in good health.

The V call is TRBV19, the J call TRBJ2-7; a possible D gene is TRBD2 (6 bases). CDR3 size: 14 residues. Germline V CDR1 and CDR2: LNHDA, SQIVND (reference sequence). Between the trimmed V and J ends, which lost 6 bases and 3 bases, there was a span of 15 bases. The CDR3 coding sequence is TGTGCCAGTAGATGGAGGGACGGCAGCTACGAGCAGTACTTC. Translation: CASRWRDGSYEQYF.

V and J are TRBV19 and TRBJ2-7; 8 bases are shared with TRBD1. V gave up 4 bases and J gave up 5 bases; unmatched junction bases: 7. The germline V gene has CDR1 LNHDA and CDR2 SQIVND (reference sequence). CDR3 size: 14 residues. CDR3 coding DNA: TGTGCCAGTAGTACGGACAGGGAGTACCACGAGCAGTACTTC. It is translated as CASSTDREYHEQYF.

CDR3 sequence: CASSSLARGTSGVYNEQFF. The DNA of the CDR3 is TGTGCCAGCAGCTCCTTAGCGCGAGGGACTAGCGGGGTTTACAATGAGCAGTTCTTC. This rearrangement joins TRBV7-9 to TRBJ2-1; 13 bases fit TRBD2. The V and J ends lost 4 bases and 4 bases, in that order; junction bases with no gene match: 13. The length of the CDR3 is 19 residues. Germline values: CDR1 SEHNR, CDR2 FQNEAQ (reference sequence).

This chain links TRBV4-1 with TRBJ2-2, with 8 bases fitting TRBD2. The CDR3 totals 17 residues. Trimming removed 2 bases from V and 2 bases from J; junction bases left unmatched: 7. The V gene's germline CDR1 is MGHRA and CDR2 YSYEKL. The CDR3 loop reads CASSQREWTSNTGELFF. The CDR3 nucleotides are TGCGCCAGCAGCCAAAGAGAATGGACTAGCAACACCGGGGAGCTGTTTTTT.

In this sample, this clone turned up once. J is TRBJ1-1 and V is TRBV9; 11 nucleotides align to TRBD1. CDR1 and CDR2 from the germline V gene are SGDLS and YYNGEE. The CDR3 extends over 16 amino acids. Trimming at V came to 4 bases and at J to 3 bases, leaving 8 bases not matched to a gene. The CDR3 sequence: CASSHGQGAVDTEAFF. Here the CDR3 DNA reads TGTGCCAGCAGCCACGGACAGGGGGCCGTGGACACTGAAGCTTTCTTT.

The chain is built from TRBV4-1 and TRBJ1-6; TRBD1 matches at 8 bases. This CDR3 region has 17 residues. Germline V lookup: CDR1 MGHRA, CDR2 YSYEKL. The junction had 5 bases not matched to a gene; V was cut back by 4 bases and J by 0 bases. The CDR3 nucleotides are TGCGCCAGCAGCCCCTCTACAGGGGGCTCCTATAATTCACCCCTCCACTTT. It translates to CASSPSTGGSYNSPLHF.

The chain is built from TRBV5-6 and TRBJ1-2; no definite D call. The CDR3 is made up of 11 amino acids. Germline values: CDR1 SGHDT, CDR2 YYEEEE. With 4 bases removed from V and 8 bases from J, the gap between germline ends came to 9 bases. The chain's CDR3 is CASSLTGGYTF. DNA for the CDR3: TGTGCCAGCAGCCTGACCGGCGGCTACACCTTC.

This clone has just one count. The chain uses TRBV14 and TRBJ1-2, with a tentative D call TRBD1 (6 bases). CDR3 length: 13 amino acids. In germline, CDR1 is SGHDN, CDR2 FVKESK. The V gene lost 5 bases and the J gene lost 8 bases, with 15 bases spanning the gap. The CDR3 region has the DNA TGTGCCAGCAGCTGGCTGGGGGCTCGCGGCTACACCTTC. Its protein product is CASSWLGARGYTF.

The chain couples TRBV5-4 to TRBJ2-3; 10 bases are shared with TRBD2. V lost 4 bases and J lost 3; bases outside the gene matches: 8. CDR1 and CDR2 from the germline V gene are SGHNT and YYREEE (reference sequence). CDR3 length equals 16 residues. Here the CDR3 reads CASSDISGRGTDTQYF. The CDR3 coding sequence is TGTGCCAGCAGCGATATCAGCGGGAGGGGTACAGATACGCAGTATTTT.

The chain is built from TRBV27 and TRBJ1-1; D unresolved. The CDR3 consists of 14 residues. V gave up 4 bases and J gave up 3 bases, with 12 bases separating them. Germline V lookup: CDR1 MNHEY, CDR2 SMNVEV (reference sequence). The CDR3 DNA sequence: TGTGCCAGCAGTTCGCCAGTTGGGGACACTGAAGCTTTCTTT. Its translation: CASSSPVGDTEAFF.

A remark on this clone: The same CDR3 also results from other DNA sequences found in this sample. V and J are TRBV7-9 and TRBJ1-2, with D hard to call. In germline, CDR1 is SEHNR, CDR2 FQNEAQ (reference sequence). Trimming pared 1 base from V and 2 bases from J, leaving 8 bases between. There are 14 residues in the CDR3. The CDR3 sequence is CASSLGGSNYGYTF. The CDR3 region has the DNA TGTGCCAGCAGCTTAGGAGGCTCCAACTATGGCTACACCTTC.

J is TRBJ1-3 and V is TRBV9; D not certain. The CDR3 contains 17 residues. V shed 4 bases and J shed 1 base, with 18 bases lying between them. The V gene's germline CDR1 is SGDLS and CDR2 YYNGEE. CDR3 residues: CASSPLPGSGSGNTIYF. The CDR3 nucleotides are TGTGCCAGCAGCCCCCTCCCCGGGAGCGGTTCTGGAAACACCATATATTTT.

The V and J genes are TRBV5-5 and TRBJ1-4; 10 bases fit TRBD1. This CDR3 comprises 15 residues. From germline, CDR1 is SGHKS and CDR2 YYEKEE (reference sequence). J gave up 8 bases and V 5 bases, and 9 bases lay outside the gene matches. DNA for the CDR3: TGTGCCAGCAGTTTCCGGGACAGGGGTTGGGAAAAACTGTTTTTT. Translating gives CASSFRDRGWEKLFF.

The chain recombines TRBV28 with TRBJ2-1, with TRBD2 identical over 9 bases. Trimming at V came to 6 bases and at J to 7 bases, leaving 16 bases not matched to a gene. The CDR3 is 17 residues long. Germline V gene sequence: CDR1 MDHEN, CDR2 SYDVKM. CDR3 bases: TGTGCCAGCAGCGCTAGGACTAGCGCCCCACTAAGGAATGAGCAGTTCTTC. Its translation: CASSARTSAPLRNEQFF.

The V call is TRBV9, the J call TRBJ1-1; D remains unclear. The CDR3 runs to 13 residues. Trimming pared 2 bases from V and 4 bases from J, leaving 9 bases between. Germline-derived CDR1 and CDR2 are SGDLS and YYNGEE. CDR3 bases: TGTGCCAGCAGCGTGTTAATCGGCACTGAAGCTTTCTTT. Encoded protein: CASSVLIGTEAFF. The full variable domain, its missing parts supplied by reference TRBV9 and TRBJ1-1, is DSGVTQTPKHLITATGQRVTLRCSPRSGDLSVYWYQQSLDQGLQFLIQYYNGEERAKGNILERFSAQQFPDLHSELNLSSLELGDSALYFCASSVLIGTEAFFGQGTRLTVV.

The chain has TRBV29-1 and TRBJ1-1; 11 bases are a match to TRBD1. The germline V gene has CDR1 SQVTM and CDR2 ANQGSEA. Trimming took 3 bases from V and 4 from J; bases not matched to a gene: 7. The length of the CDR3 is 15 residues. CDR3: CSVDLGTGGITEAFF. Written as DNA, the CDR3 is TGCAGCGTTGACTTAGGGACAGGGGGAATCACTGAAGCTTTCTTT. Together with reference TRBV29-1 and TRBJ1-1, the CDR3 gives the full variable domain: SAVISQKPSRDICQRGTSLTIQCQVDSQVTMMFWYRQQPGQSLTLIATANQGSEATYESGFVIDKFPISRPNLTFSTLTVSNMSPEDSSIYLCSVDLGTGGITEAFFGQGTRLTVV.

The CDR3 region is CASSDHIAGTENYNEQFF. For the CDR3, the DNA is TGTGCCAGCAGTGACCACATTGCCGGGACAGAAAACTACAATGAGCAGTTCTTC. This chain joins TRBV2 and TRBJ2-1; TRBD1 aligns across 7 bases. The CDR3 length is 18 residues. The trim removed 3 bases at V and 3 bases at J, leaving 14 bases unmatched. Germline CDR1 and CDR2: SNHLY and FYNNEI.